The TCR beta chain under discussion was sequenced for a study of blood T cell repertoires in COVID-19. Overall study: Samples came from the United States, Italy and Spain, spanning acute and convalescent COVID-19.

The length of the CDR3 is 15 residues. Per the germline V gene, CDR1 is SGDLS and CDR2 is YYNGEE. V was clipped by 0 bases and J by 5 bases; unmatched bases: 1. The assay was immunoSEQ multiplex PCR, and TCRdb's table has in-frame clones only and misses some. This table holds about 100,000 clones, about 77% found once. The V and J genes are TRBV9 and TRBJ2-1; 11 nucleotides agree with TRBD2. The specimen was peripheral blood. The TCR originated in a woman aged 70-85 years with acute or convalescent COVID-19. The DNA for the CDR3 is TGTGCCAGCAGCGTAGTTAGCGGGGGGGACAATGAGCAGTTCTTC. Translated: CASSVVSGGDNEQFF.